This T cell receptor beta chain appears in the sequencing data of a study of T cell responses to AZD1222 COVID-19 vaccine. The protocol was immunoSEQ multiplex PCR, while the TCRdb copy is restricted to in-frame clones and leaves out a portion. Among around 160,000 clones, more than 70% were seen once, and the ten largest hold more than 5%. The germline V gene encodes CDR1 SGHDN and CDR2 FVKESK. There are 12 residues in the CDR3. V was cut by 3 bases and J by 7 bases, with 7 bases left in between. The receptor's source is an adult in good health. The sample was peripheral blood, taken on day 0 of AZD1222 vaccination. This chain links TRBV14 with TRBJ2-1; D may be TRBD2 (6 bases). Here the CDR3 reads CASSQGLNEQFF. CDR3 in DNA: TGTGCCAGCAGCCAGGGACTGAATGAGCAGTTCTTC. Full variable domain (remainder filled in from reference TRBV14 and TRBJ2-1): EAGVTQFPSHSVIEKGQTVTLRCDPISGHDNLYWYRRVMGKEIKFLLHFVKESKQDESGMPNNRFLAERTGGTYSTLKVQPAELEDSGVYFCASSQGLNEQFFGPGTRLTVL.